The 17 T cell receptor beta chains below all came from one sample that was sequenced in a study of Ad26.COV2.S vaccination and SARS-CoV-2 variants. Specified treatment: around 19 received Ad26.COV2.S at low or high dose, single or two shots; 5 received placebo; per-sample allocation not given. Sampling was performed 63 days after the first vaccine or placebo injection. Method: immunoSEQ multiplex PCR; TCRdb's copy keeps in-frame clones and lacks some. The data show approximately 450,000 clones, 80% to 95% seen once. The sample was peripheral blood, taken in a trial of Ad26.COV2.S vaccine versus placebo. The source is a person between 18 and 60 years old who received the Ad26.COV2.S COVID-19 vaccine or a placebo.

This rearrangement joins TRBV24-1 to TRBJ2-7; perhaps TRBD2 as D (5 bases). This CDR3 has 13 amino acids. Germline V gene sequence: CDR1 KGHDR, CDR2 SFDVKD. Trimming pared 5 bases from V and 6 bases from J, leaving 13 bases between. The CDR3, as DNA: TGTGCCACCAGTGTTCCCGGACGGGGCGAGCAGTACTTC. Its protein product is CATSVPGRGEQYF.

The count of this clone is one. The chain links TRBV4-3 to TRBJ2-1; D unclear. The ends were cut back, 0 bases at V and 0 bases at J, with 9 bases in the middle. The CDR3 covers 16 residues. CDR1 and CDR2 from the germline V gene are LGHNA and YSLEER. CDR3 DNA sequence: TGCGCCAGCAGCCAAGATAGGCGCAGCTCCTACAATGAGCAGTTCTTC. This encodes CASSQDRRSSYNEQFF.

The chain employs TRBV30 and TRBJ1-1, with D possibly TRBD1 on 6 matching bases. This CDR3 has 13 residues. Trimming pared 5 bases from V and 2 bases from J, leaving 12 bases between. The germline CDR1 and CDR2 sequences are GTSNPN and SVGIG (reference sequence). The CDR3 coding sequence is TGTGCCTGGGACAGGATCCGAAACACTGAAGCTTTCTTT. This encodes CAWDRIRNTEAFF.

This chain uses TRBV7-9 with TRBJ2-1; D tentatively reads TRBD1 or TRBD2 (6 bases each). Trimming pared 4 bases from V and 10 bases from J, leaving 14 bases between. The CDR3 is 13 residues long. CDR1 and CDR2 (germline): SEHNR, FQNEAQ (reference sequence). CDR3 sequence (DNA): TGTGCCAGCAGCTCCGTGGGGGCGGGGGAGCAGTTCTTC. Translation gives CASSSVGAGEQFF.

This clone was seen just once. The V gene is TRBV5-1, the J gene TRBJ2-7; 7 nucleotides align to TRBD2. Trimming cost V 0 bases and J 1 base; bases outside gene matches: 13. Germline assignment: CDR1 SGHRS and CDR2 YFSETQ. The CDR3 contains 18 residues. CDR3: CASSLVVGTGGKSYEQYF. The DNA of the CDR3 is TGCGCCAGCAGCTTGGTGGTAGGGACGGGGGGTAAATCCTACGAGCAGTACTTC.

The rearrangement links TRBV1 to TRBJ2-7. TRBV1 is given as a pseudogene. This CDR3 region has 16 residues. Here the CDR3 reads CTSRRRADKYIYEQYF. In DNA form, the CDR3 reads TGCACCAGCAGAAGACGGGCCGACAAGTACATCTACGAGCAGTACTTC.

The chain has TRBV11-2 and TRBJ2-5, with a weak D call TRBD1 (5 bases). V dropped 4 bases and J dropped 10 bases, with 13 bases sitting between them. CDR3 length: 12 residues. Germline V CDR1 and CDR2: SGHAT, FQNNGV. Written as DNA, the CDR3 is TGTGCCAGCAGCTCTCAAGACAGTCTCCAGTACTTC. Translating it yields CASSSQDSLQYF. The whole variable domain, remainder taken from reference TRBV11-2 and TRBJ2-5, is EAGVAQSPRYKIIEKRQSVAFWCNPISGHATLYWYQQILGQGPKLLIQFQNNGVVDDSQLPKDRFSAERLKGVDSTLKIQPAKLEDSAVYLCASSSQDSLQYFGPGTRLLVL.

V gene TRBV7-8 combines with J gene TRBJ2-1; a weak D match, TRBD2 (5 bases). Trimming left V 1 base short and J 4 bases short, with 14 bases between. This CDR3 is built from 16 residues. Germline CDR1 and CDR2: SGHVS and FQNEAQ. In DNA, the CDR3 is TGTGCCAGCAGCTTAGAAGGGAGCCGGCCATACAATGAGCAGTTCTTC. Protein sequence: CASSLEGSRPYNEQFF.

V gene TRBV18 combines with J gene TRBJ2-7; 14 bases fit TRBD2. The CDR3 has 18 amino acids. Losses at the gene ends were 2 bases for V and 1 base for J; bases not matched to a gene: 7. Germline-derived CDR1 and CDR2 are KGHSH and LQKENI. Here the CDR3 reads CASSPEPGLAGESYEQYF. The CDR3 DNA reads TGTGCCAGCTCACCAGAACCGGGACTAGCGGGAGAATCCTACGAGCAGTACTTC.

The V and J genes are TRBV7-2 and TRBJ2-7, with 12 bases aligning to TRBD2. The CDR3 covers 17 residues. Germline trimming cut 5 bases from V and 0 bases from J; bases unmatched to any gene: 8. Germline V CDR1 and CDR2: SGHTA, FQGNSA. The DNA for the CDR3 is TGTGCCAGCAGCCACACTAGCGGGAGGCTAAGCTCCTACGAGCAGTACTTC. Translating gives CASSHTSGRLSSYEQYF. The full variable domain, completed using reference TRBV7-2 and TRBJ2-7, is GAGVSQSPSNKVTEKGKDVELRCDPISGHTALYWYRQSLGQGLEFLIYFQGNSAPDKSGLPSDRFSAERTGGSVSTLTIQRTQQEDSAVYLCASSHTSGRLSSYEQYFGPGTRLTVT.

The chain recombines TRBV6-5 with TRBJ2-1, with 9 nucleotides matching TRBD1. CDR3 size: 12 residues. Germline lookup yields CDR1 MNHEY and CDR2 SVGAGI. The V and J ends lost 2 bases and 14 bases, in that order; junction bases with no gene match: 4. This CDR3 reads CASSYPGQGKFF. The CDR3 bases are TGTGCCAGCAGTTACCCGGGACAGGGAAAGTTCTTC.

About this clone: Within the sample, other DNA sequences also encode this same CDR3. V usage is TRBV5-6 and J usage is TRBJ2-7; TRBD1 matches 8 bases. The ends lost 4 bases at V and 7 bases at J; junction bases unmatched: 7. Per germline, CDR1 SGHDT and CDR2 YYEEEE. There are 13 residues in the CDR3. The DNA for the CDR3 is TGTGCCAGCAGCCTGGACAGGGATGAGGAGCAGTACTTC. This translates into CASSLDRDEEQYF.

Judged by abundance, this clone is medium-sized. This chain links TRBV28 with TRBJ1-5; a weak D match, TRBD1 (6 bases). V shed 5 bases and J shed 0 bases, with 14 bases lying between them. Germline CDR1 reads MDHEN; CDR2 reads SYDVKM. The length of the CDR3 is 16 residues. The CDR3 DNA reads as TGTGCCAGCAGTCGAGATCCAGGGGATAGCAATCAGCCCCAGCATTTT. It yields the protein CASSRDPGDSNQPQHF. Full variable domain (rest looked up from reference TRBV28 and TRBJ1-5): DVKVTQSSRYLVKRTGEKVFLECVQDMDHENMFWYRQDPGLGLRLIYFSYDVKMKEKGDIPEGYSVSREKKERFSLILESASTNQTSMYLCASSRDPGDSNQPQHFGDGTRLSIL.

The chain carries TRBV12-3 or TRBV12-4 and TRBJ2-1, with no clear D. The CDR3 totals 11 residues. Trimming stripped 6 bases from V and 10 bases from J, with 10 bases between. The CDR3 DNA reads as TGTGCCAGCAGCGTGGGATTAGAGCAGTTCTTC. Encoded protein: CASSVGLEQFF.

The V and J genes are TRBV5-1 and TRBJ2-3; 12 bases fit TRBD1. The CDR3 sequence is 16 residues long. CDR1 is SGHRS, CDR2 YFSETQ, per germline. J was trimmed by 4 bases and V by 2 bases; bases with no gene match: 5. The CDR3 loop is CASSLPGQGASDTQYF. The CDR3 nucleotides are TGCGCCAGCAGCTTACCGGGACAGGGGGCTTCAGATACGCAGTATTTT. The complete variable domain, with remaining parts taken from reference TRBV5-1 and TRBJ2-3, reads KAGVTQTPRYLIKTRGQQVTLSCSPISGHRSVSWYQQTPGQGLQFLFEYFSETQRNKGNFPGRFSGRQFSNSRSEMNVSTLELGDSALYLCASSLPGQGASDTQYFGPGTRLTVL.

The chain couples TRBV6-5 to TRBJ2-7; 10 bases line up with TRBD1. This CDR3 region has 13 residues. Germline loops: CDR1 MNHEY, CDR2 SVGAGI. Unmatched junction bases numbered 1, after V lost 1 base and J lost 7 bases. The CDR3 loop reads CASSYWTGGEQYF. The CDR3 DNA reads TGTGCCAGCAGTTACTGGACAGGGGGAGAGCAGTACTTC.

The chain combines TRBV4-3 with TRBJ2-7; 16 bases map to TRBD2. CDR1 is LGHNA, CDR2 YSLEER, per germline. Trimming cost V 0 bases and J 8 bases; bases outside gene matches: 7. The CDR3 sequence is 17 residues long. This chain's CDR3 is CASSQDVPGLAGGKQYF. Written as DNA, the CDR3 is TGCGCCAGCAGCCAAGATGTCCCGGGACTAGCGGGAGGGAAGCAGTACTTC.